This T cell receptor (beta chain) was documented in a study of T cell changes during pregnancy in multiple sclerosis. The repertoire was sequenced with immunoSEQ multiplex PCR; TCRdb's copy has only in-frame clones and lacks some. The sample includes more than 95,000 clones, 85% to 95% of them seen just once. Germline V lookup: CDR1 MDHEN, CDR2 SYDVKM. With 7 bases clipped from V and 6 bases from J, the junction kept 7 bases outside the gene matches. This CDR3 comprises 14 residues. The chain has TRBV28 and TRBJ2-7; 12 bases are a match to TRBD2. This TCR derives from a female donor with multiple sclerosis, enrolled in a pregnancy study. The sequencing used peripheral blood, collected after pregnancy. The CDR3 sequence: CASTRTSGTIEQYF. The CDR3 DNA follows: TGTGCCAGCACCAGGACTAGCGGGACCATCGAGCAGTACTTC.